Listed here is a single TCR beta chain. Its antigen is unidentified. These data originate in a study of beta chain features in type 1 diabetes. On the study more broadly: The examined sorted cells totaled around 100 million across samples.

CD45RO/CCR7/CD25/CD127/CD95/CD27 staining was used to isolate CD4+ naive, central memory, regulatory and stem cell-like memory cells by sorting. V lost 2 bases, J lost 1 base, and 5 bases lay in between. CDR1 SGHAT and CDR2 FQNNGV come from the germline V gene. The CDR3 length is 13 residues. Since all of the isolated RNA was reverse transcribed, expressed TCRB transcripts were what got sequenced. The repertoire was sequenced with immunoSEQ multiplex PCR; TCRdb's copy has only in-frame clones and lacks some. In the table there are 300,000 to 450,000 clones, around 13% of which are singletons. Study outcomes and limitations: Among type 1 diabetes patients, VDJ junctions had fewer insertions and more deletions. When Type 1 diabetes patients were examined, their TCRB CDR3s proved moderately but significantly shorter in all four CD4+ subsets.

The receptor's source is a young woman with type 1 diabetes. The chain recombines TRBV11-2 with TRBJ2-5; no clear D gene. Sequenced material: naive CD4+ T cells from blood. The CDR3 loop reads CASSLSIQETQYF. The CDR3 coding sequence is TGTGCCAGCAGCTTAAGCATCCAAGAGACCCAGTACTTC. Variable domain in full (rest from reference TRBV11-2 and TRBJ2-5): EAGVAQSPRYKIIEKRQSVAFWCNPISGHATLYWYQQILGQGPKLLIQFQNNGVVDDSQLPKDRFSAERLKGVDSTLKIQPAKLEDSAVYLCASSLSIQETQYFGPGTRLLVL.